These T cell receptor beta chains were read from a single sample in a study of blood T cell repertoires in COVID-19. Libraries were prepared by immunoSEQ multiplex PCR; TCRdb keeps only in-frame clonotypes and omits some of them. In the table there are 100,000 or so clones, around 88% of which are singletons. Material: peripheral blood. The receptors were sampled from a human donor with acute or convalescent COVID-19. The donor label of this sample is uncertain. Both conserved end residues are part of each CDR3. A D gene is named only where the DNA matches it firmly. The size field is filled for only some rows; it gives once, few, many or a size class.

CDR3: CASSQYDRVETQYF
DNA: TGCGCCAGCAGCCAATATGACAGGGTTGAGACCCAGTACTTC
length: 14
D: TRBD1
J: TRBJ2-5
size: NA
V: TRBV4-1

CDR3: CASSVDLLASSEQFF
DNA: TGTGCCAGCAGCGTAGATTTGTTAGCGTCGAGTGAGCAGTTCTTC
length: 15
D: NA
J: TRBJ2-1
size: NA
V: TRBV9

CDR3: CASSLGTSGTGELFF
DNA: TGTGCCAGCAGCTTGGGTACTAGCGGGACCGGGGAGCTGTTTTTT
length: 15
D: TRBD2
J: TRBJ2-2
size: NA
V: TRBV11-2

CDR3: CASSSSGGQETQYF
DNA: TGTGCCAGCAGTTCATCGGGGGGACAAGAGACCCAGTACTTC
length: 14
D: TRBD2
J: TRBJ2-5
size: NA
V: TRBV27

CDR3: CASSVGGLRDQPQHF
DNA: TGTGCCAGCAGCGTAGGGGGCTTAAGGGATCAGCCCCAGCATTTT
length: 15
D: NA
J: TRBJ1-5
size: once
V: TRBV9

CDR3: CASSLHVGGEQFF
DNA: TGTGCCAGCAGCTTACATGTTGGCGGTGAGCAGTTCTTC
length: 13
D: NA
J: TRBJ2-1
size: NA
V: TRBV7-2

CDR3: CASSLPVAGARETQYF
DNA: TGTGCCAGCAGTTTACCCGTGGCGGGGGCCCGGGAGACCCAGTACTTC
length: 16
D: NA
J: TRBJ2-5
size: NA
V: TRBV28

CDR3: CASSQASSGSPLHF
DNA: TGTGCCAGCAGCCAAGCGTCAAGCGGTTCACCCCTCCACTTT
length: 14
D: NA
J: TRBJ1-6
size: NA
V: TRBV3-1/TRBV3-2

CDR3: CASSSAGGNSPLHF
DNA: TGTGCCAGCAGCTCCGCGGGGGGCAATTCACCCCTCCACTTT
length: 14
D: NA
J: TRBJ1-6
size: NA
V: TRBV6-2/TRBV6-3

CDR3: CASSLWGGTYKGNTIYF
DNA: TGTGCCAGCAGTTTATGGGGAGGGACATACAAGGGAAACACCATATATTTT
length: 17
D: NA
J: TRBJ1-3
size: NA
V: TRBV28

CDR3: CASSERQVYEQYF
DNA: TGTGCCAGCAGTGAAAGACAGGTCTACGAGCAGTACTTC
length: 13
D: NA
J: TRBJ2-7
size: NA
V: TRBV6-1

CDR3: CAWSRLGTYSGANVLTF
DNA: TGTGCCTGGAGTAGGCTAGGGACTTACTCTGGGGCCAACGTCCTGACTTTC
length: 17
D: NA
J: TRBJ2-6
size: NA
V: TRBV30

CDR3: CASSQLSGLTF
DNA: TGTGCCAGCAGTCAATTGTCCGGACTGACCTTC
length: 11
D: NA
J: TRBJ1-2
size: once
V: TRBV6-5

CDR3: CASSSGGFRTDTQYF
DNA: TGTGCCAGCAGCTCCGGGGGGTTTCGCACAGATACGCAGTATTTT
length: 15
D: TRBD2
J: TRBJ2-3
size: NA
V: TRBV7-6

CDR3: CSVEVSGTEAFF
DNA: TGCAGCGTTGAGGTTTCGGGCACTGAAGCTTTCTTT
length: 12
D: NA
J: TRBJ1-1
size: NA
V: TRBV29-1

CDR3: CSVDGQVGTEAFF
DNA: TGCAGCGTTGATGGACAGGTCGGCACTGAAGCTTTCTTT
length: 13
D: TRBD1
J: TRBJ1-1
size: NA
V: TRBV29-1

CDR3: CASFGSDRYNEQFF
DNA: TGTGCCAGCTTCGGGTCCGACAGATACAATGAGCAGTTCTTC
length: 14
D: NA
J: TRBJ2-1
size: NA
V: TRBV6-5

CDR3: CASSLVGGDPEQYF
DNA: TGCGCCAGCAGCTTGGTCGGGGGGGATCCCGAGCAGTACTTC
length: 14
D: TRBD2
J: TRBJ2-7
size: few
V: TRBV5-1

CDR3: CASSSSTGGWLNYGYTF
DNA: TGTGCCAGCAGCTCTAGTACAGGGGGCTGGCTTAACTATGGCTACACCTTC
length: 17
D: TRBD1
J: TRBJ1-2
size: NA
V: TRBV3-1/TRBV3-2

CDR3: CATSSSASLNEQFF
DNA: TGTGCCACCAGTTCGTCCGCTAGCCTCAATGAGCAGTTCTTC
length: 14
D: NA
J: TRBJ2-1
size: NA
V: TRBV24-1

CDR3: CATSRDRTSGRSNEQFF
DNA: TGTGCCACCAGCAGAGATCGGACTAGCGGGAGGTCCAATGAGCAGTTCTTC
length: 17
D: TRBD2
J: TRBJ2-1
size: NA
V: TRBV15

CDR3: CASKVAADYNYGYTF
DNA: TGCGCCAGCAAGGTGGCGGCAGATTATAACTATGGCTACACCTTC
length: 15
D: NA
J: TRBJ1-2
size: NA
V: TRBV10-2

CDR3: CASSRGTMGHMNTEAFF
DNA: TGCGCCAGCAGCCGGGGGACCATGGGACACATGAACACTGAAGCTTTCTTT
length: 17
D: NA
J: TRBJ1-1
size: NA
V: TRBV4-1

CDR3: CASSQAGDWEAFF
DNA: TGTGCCAGCAGCCAAGCGGGGGATTGGGAAGCTTTCTTT
length: 13
D: NA
J: TRBJ1-1
size: few
V: TRBV3-1/TRBV3-2

CDR3: CASSRTGTTEAFF
DNA: TGCGCCAGCAGCCGGACAGGGACCACTGAAGCTTTCTTT
length: 13
D: TRBD1
J: TRBJ1-1
size: few
V: TRBV5-1

CDR3: CASSPISYRGVNSPLHF
DNA: TGTGCCAGCAGTCCCATCTCTTACAGGGGTGTCAATTCACCCCTCCACTTT
length: 17
D: TRBD1
J: TRBJ1-6
size: NA
V: TRBV28

CDR3: CASSRTGSTNEQFF
DNA: TGTGCCAGCAGCCGGACGGGATCCACAAATGAGCAGTTCTTC
length: 14
D: NA
J: TRBJ2-1
size: many
V: TRBV7-9

CDR3: CASSLGRGLGEKLFF
DNA: TGTGCCAGCAGCTTGGGGAGGGGGCTAGGTGAAAAACTGTTTTTT
length: 15
D: TRBD1
J: TRBJ1-4
size: NA
V: TRBV5-4

CDR3: CASSTQRGTSLEGNTIYF
DNA: TGTGCCAGCTCTACCCAGCGGGGTACCTCTCTGGAAGGAAACACCATATATTTT
length: 18
D: NA
J: TRBJ1-3
size: NA
V: TRBV18

CDR3: CASSRGGQGSTEAFF
DNA: TGCGCCAGCAGCCGGGGTGGACAGGGGTCAACTGAAGCTTTCTTT
length: 15
D: TRBD1
J: TRBJ1-1
size: NA
V: TRBV5-1

CDR3: CASSLEWTEAFF
DNA: TGTGCCAGCAGTCTCGAGTGGACTGAAGCTTTCTTT
length: 12
D: NA
J: TRBJ1-1
size: NA
V: TRBV12-3/TRBV12-4

CDR3: CAISESAGGGNTIYF
DNA: TGTGCCATCAGTGAGTCTGCAGGGGGTGGAAACACCATATATTTT
length: 15
D: TRBD1
J: TRBJ1-3
size: once
V: TRBV10-3

CDR3: CASSLTGVEPQHF
DNA: TGTGCCAGCAGTTTAACAGGGGTGGAGCCCCAGCATTTT
length: 13
D: TRBD1
J: TRBJ1-5
size: NA
V: TRBV6-5

CDR3: CASSPSARATGELFF
DNA: TGTGCCAGCAGCCCTTCCGCCAGGGCGACCGGGGAGCTGTTTTTT
length: 15
D: NA
J: TRBJ2-2
size: NA
V: TRBV3-1/TRBV3-2

CDR3: CASSIQQGIDGYTF
DNA: TGTGCCAGCTCAATTCAACAGGGTATAGATGGCTACACCTTC
length: 14
D: NA
J: TRBJ1-2
size: NA
V: TRBV18

CDR3: CASSYRDFSEQYF
DNA: TGTGCCAGCAGTTATCGGGACTTCAGCGAGCAGTACTTC
length: 13
D: NA
J: TRBJ2-7
size: NA
V: TRBV28

CDR3: CASSILGGVRTEAFF
DNA: TGTGCCAGTAGTATACTAGGAGGGGTGAGGACTGAAGCTTTCTTT
length: 15
D: NA
J: TRBJ1-1
size: NA
V: TRBV19

CDR3: CASSFGSSPLHF
DNA: TGTGCCAGCAGCTTTGGCTCTTCACCCCTCCACTTT
length: 12
D: NA
J: TRBJ1-6
size: NA
V: TRBV7-9

CDR3: CASSPQTGTGISNQPQHF
DNA: TGTGCCAGCAGCCCCCAAACCGGGACAGGGATTAGCAATCAGCCCCAGCATTTT
length: 18
D: TRBD1
J: TRBJ1-5
size: NA
V: TRBV6-2/TRBV6-3

CDR3: CASRSGGTYEQYF
DNA: TGCGCCAGCCGATCCGGGGGAACCTACGAGCAGTACTTC
length: 13
D: NA
J: TRBJ2-7
size: NA
V: TRBV5-1

CDR3: CASSQVSSQEAFF
DNA: TGCGCCAGCAGCCAAGTCTCCTCACAGGAAGCTTTCTTT
length: 13
D: NA
J: TRBJ1-1
size: NA
V: TRBV4-1

CDR3: CASSSTGGAGEQYF
DNA: TGTGCCAGCAGCTCCACAGGGGGCGCGGGCGAGCAGTACTTC
length: 14
D: TRBD1
J: TRBJ2-7
size: NA
V: TRBV7-2

CDR3: CASSITPWGERGYSNQPQHF
DNA: TGTGCCAGCAGCATTACTCCCTGGGGGGAGCGCGGCTATAGCAATCAGCCCCAGCATTTT
length: 20
D: NA
J: TRBJ1-5
size: NA
V: TRBV7-9

CDR3: CASTPGTGPFANTGELFF
DNA: TGTGCCAGCACCCCCGGGACAGGGCCTTTCGCGAACACCGGGGAGCTGTTTTTT
length: 18
D: TRBD1
J: TRBJ2-2
size: once
V: TRBV11-3

CDR3: CASARAYEQYF
DNA: TGTGCCAGTGCCAGGGCCTACGAGCAGTACTTC
length: 11
D: NA
J: TRBJ2-7
size: NA
V: TRBV25-1

CDR3: CSVEDRGENTIYF
DNA: TGCAGCGTTGAGGACAGGGGGGAAAACACCATATATTTT
length: 13
D: TRBD1
J: TRBJ1-3
size: once
V: TRBV29-1

CDR3: CASSQDLGSGGYNEQFF
DNA: TGCGCCAGCAGCCAAGATTTAGGGTCGGGGGGCTACAATGAGCAGTTCTTC
length: 17
D: TRBD2
J: TRBJ2-1
size: once
V: TRBV4-3

CDR3: CASSWGGGDEQYF
DNA: TGTGCCAGCTCCTGGGGCGGGGGGGACGAGCAGTACTTC
length: 13
D: TRBD2
J: TRBJ2-7
size: NA
V: TRBV12-3/TRBV12-4

CDR3: CASRLAGNQETQYF
DNA: TGTGCCAGCCGACTAGCGGGGAACCAAGAGACCCAGTACTTC
length: 14
D: TRBD2
J: TRBJ2-5
size: NA
V: TRBV6-5

CDR3: CASSSGATSGNTIYF
DNA: TGCGCCAGCAGTTCAGGGGCCACCTCTGGAAACACCATATATTTT
length: 15
D: NA
J: TRBJ1-3
size: NA
V: TRBV5-1